The T cell receptor beta chain described here comes from a study of T cell responses to AZD1222 COVID-19 vaccine. The protocol was immunoSEQ multiplex PCR, while the TCRdb copy is restricted to in-frame clones and leaves out a portion. The table includes some 130,000 clones, about 90% detected once. The CDR3 runs 15 residues. Per germline, CDR1 PRHDT and CDR2 FYEKMQ (reference sequence). V was shortened by 5 bases and J by 1 base, with 14 bases between the two germline ends. General study results and limits: Clonal diversity may have been underestimated, and the donors were mostly white British, with more females than males. Regions left unmutated in variants are reportedly the target of nearly half of spike-specific TCRs.

A note on this clone: Antigen unknown.

This receptor was obtained from an adult in good health. Here the sequenced sample was peripheral blood, taken on day 0 of AZD1222 vaccination. The J gene is TRBJ1-1, the V gene TRBV13; no definite D call. In nucleotides, the CDR3 is TGTGCCAGCAGCCCCTTGGGGTCATCGAACACTGAAGCTTTCTTT. Translating it yields CASSPLGSSNTEAFF.